A selection of T cell receptor beta chains follows, all from one sample in a study of cytomegalovirus exposure and HLA in healthy donors. Assay: immunoSEQ multiplex PCR; the TCRdb copy retains only in-frame clones and omits some. Among about 86,000 clones listed, 60% to 80% were seen once. Sequenced sample: PBMCs. All receptors come from a female donor in good health and CMV-seronegative. Both conserved end residues are part of each CDR3. D genes are given only for firm matches. A clone size is listed for some rows: how often the clone was seen (once, few, many), or a class if it is expanded.

v_gene,abundance,j_gene,d_gene,CDR3aa,CDR3nt
TRBV6-5,.,TRBJ2-7,TRBD1,CASSYAGTGLSYEQYF,TGTGCCAGCAGTTACGCCGGGACAGGGCTTTCCTACGAGCAGTACTTC
TRBV7-2,.,TRBJ1-5,TRBD1,CASSAGGNQPQHF,TGTGCCAGCAGCGCAGGGGGAAATCAGCCCCAGCATTTT
TRBV7-2,few,TRBJ2-7,.,CASSLAREQYF,TGTGCCAGCAGCTTAGCCCGGGAGCAGTACTTC
TRBV4-1,.,TRBJ1-6,.,CASSQLDMLSYNSPLHF,TGCGCCAGCAGCCAACTCGACATGCTCTCCTATAATTCACCCCTCCACTTT
TRBV6-5,.,TRBJ1-6,.,CASRDGSPSNSPLHF,TGTGCCAGCAGGGACGGGAGCCCTAGTAATTCACCCCTCCACTTT
TRBV20-1,.,TRBJ1-1,.,CSAGRETEAFF,TGCAGTGCAGGCCGGGAAACTGAAGCTTTCTTT
TRBV4-3,.,TRBJ2-7,.,CASSQSTQSLYEQYF,TGCGCCAGCAGCCAGTCGACACAGTCACTCTACGAGCAGTACTTC
TRBV6-5,.,TRBJ2-1,.,CASSYSGTPGEQFF,TGTGCCAGCAGTTACTCTGGGACTCCAGGTGAGCAGTTCTTC
TRBV6-6,.,TRBJ2-3,TRBD1,CASGGTGGGFTDTQYF,TGTGCCAGCGGGGGGACAGGGGGCGGGTTCACAGATACGCAGTATTTT
TRBV28,.,TRBJ1-2,.,CASSLQALSYGYTF,TGTGCCAGCAGTTTACAGGCCTTAAGCTATGGCTACACCTTC
TRBV19,.,TRBJ2-2,.,CASSIGGAGELFF,TGTGCCAGTAGTATAGGGGGAGCCGGGGAGCTGTTTTTT
TRBV7-2,.,TRBJ1-4,.,CASSLAGAQTTNEKLFF,TGTGCCAGCAGCTTAGCAGGGGCCCAAACAACTAATGAAAAACTGTTTTTT
TRBV6-5,.,TRBJ1-3,.,CASSYSQGTTAIYF,TGTGCCAGCAGTTACTCACAGGGTACAACAGCCATATATTTT
TRBV9,.,TRBJ2-7,.,CASSVAISGTYEQYF,TGTGCCAGCAGCGTAGCAATCTCAGGTACCTACGAGCAGTACTTC
TRBV9,once,TRBJ2-3,TRBD2,CASSVAGGPTDTQYF,TGTGCCAGCAGCGTAGCGGGAGGGCCTACAGATACGCAGTATTTT
TRBV4-1,.,TRBJ2-3,TRBD1,CASSPRQGDTDTQYF,TGCGCCAGCAGCCCCAGACAGGGGGATACAGATACGCAGTATTTT
TRBV6-5,.,TRBJ2-2,.,CASSYPRLGTAGELFF,TGTGCCAGCAGTTACCCTCGACTTGGTACCGCCGGGGAGCTGTTTTTT
TRBV4-3,.,TRBJ2-1,.,CASSPRGPGSGTLSYNEQFF,TGCGCCAGCAGCCCCAGAGGTCCGGGTTCCGGGACACTCTCCTACAATGAGCAGTTCTTC
TRBV7-2,.,TRBJ2-7,TRBD2,CASSLVVGLAGFEQYF,TGTGCCAGCAGCTTAGTAGTCGGGCTAGCGGGGTTCGAGCAGTACTTC
TRBV5-8,.,TRBJ2-7,.,CASRVLQGHEQYF,TGTGCCAGCAGAGTTTTACAGGGCCACGAGCAGTACTTC
TRBV6-6,.,TRBJ2-7,.,CASSYPDSDYEQYF,TGTGCCAGCAGTTACCCGGACAGTGACTACGAGCAGTACTTC
TRBV5-1,.,TRBJ1-2,TRBD1,CASSGGTGMIYGYTF,TGCGCCAGCAGCGGGGGGACAGGGATGATCTATGGCTACACCTTC
TRBV9,.,TRBJ2-1,TRBD2,CASSALAGGPSEQFF,TGTGCCAGCAGCGCACTAGCGGGAGGGCCAAGTGAGCAGTTCTTC
TRBV28,few,TRBJ2-7,TRBD2,CASSPGLAGREQYF,TGTGCCAGCAGCCCGGGACTAGCGGGAAGGGAGCAGTACTTC
TRBV5-1,.,TRBJ2-3,TRBD2,CASSLATSGVEYF,TGCGCCAGCAGCTTGGCCACTAGCGGAGTAGAGTATTTT
TRBV28,.,TRBJ1-1,.,CASSSPYTEAFF,TGTGCCAGCAGTTCTCCGTACACTGAAGCTTTCTTT
TRBV12-5,.,TRBJ2-5,.,CAPGGMEETQYF,TGTGCTCCTGGCGGAATGGAAGAGACCCAGTACTTC
TRBV25-1,.,TRBJ2-2,TRBD2,CASSEYSGRATGELFF,TGTGCCAGCAGTGAATATAGCGGGAGGGCTACCGGGGAGCTGTTTTTT
TRBV30,.,TRBJ1-5,TRBD1,CAWSRQGWNQPQHF,TGTGCCTGGAGTCGACAGGGTTGGAATCAGCCCCAGCATTTT
TRBV10-3,.,TRBJ1-1,.,CAIGRAEGRTEAFF,TGTGCCATCGGCAGGGCGGAGGGAAGAACTGAAGCTTTCTTT
TRBV27,.,TRBJ1-2,TRBD1,CASSLLGDRRGYTF,TGTGCCAGCAGTTTATTGGGGGACAGGAGGGGGTACACCTTC
TRBV6-5,.,TRBJ1-1,TRBD1,CASSYRRQGETEAFF,TGTGCCAGCAGTTACCGGCGACAGGGAGAGACTGAAGCTTTCTTT
TRBV6-1,.,TRBJ1-5,.,CASSDLSNQPQHF,TGTGCCAGCAGTGATCTTTCTAATCAGCCCCAGCATTTT
TRBV5-1,few,TRBJ1-1,.,CASSPISLQGQGEAFF,TGCGCCAGCAGCCCAATCTCTTTGCAGGGGCAGGGTGAAGCTTTCTTT
TRBV7-3,.,TRBJ2-1,TRBD2,CASSLRGAYGEQFF,TGTGCCAGCAGCTTGCGGGGGGCCTACGGTGAGCAGTTCTTC
TRBV30,.,TRBJ1-6,.,CAWSLGLARGDSPLHF,TGTGCCTGGAGTCTGGGGTTGGCCAGGGGCGACTCACCCCTCCACTTT
TRBV5-1,once,TRBJ2-7,TRBD1,CASSLSGQGSYEQYF,TGCGCCAGCAGCCTCTCCGGACAGGGGTCCTACGAGCAGTACTTC
TRBV19,.,TRBJ2-1,TRBD2,CASSIGGLAGPYNEQFF,TGTGCCAGTAGTATAGGGGGACTAGCGGGACCTTACAATGAGCAGTTCTTC
TRBV19,.,TRBJ1-1,.,CASSNRVSNTEAFF,TGTGCCAGTAGTAACAGGGTATCGAACACTGAAGCTTTCTTT
TRBV7-3,.,TRBJ2-7,.,CASSLGRFYEQYF,TGTGCCAGCAGCTTAGGGAGGTTTTACGAGCAGTACTTC
TRBV7-2,.,TRBJ1-5,.,CASSLRGGSNQPQHF,TGTGCCAGCAGCTTAAGGGGGGGCAGCAATCAGCCCCAGCATTTT
TRBV7-9,.,TRBJ2-1,.,CASSLRQRSYNEQFF,TGTGCCAGCAGCTTGCGGCAGAGATCCTACAATGAGCAGTTCTTC
TRBV4-1,.,TRBJ1-1,.,CASSQERAGVGTEAFF,TGCGCCAGCAGCCAAGAAAGGGCAGGGGTCGGCACTGAAGCTTTCTTT
TRBV11-3,.,TRBJ2-5,.,CASSLGGRQDQETQYF,TGTGCCAGCAGCTTAGGTGGTAGACAGGATCAAGAGACCCAGTACTTC
TRBV7-2,.,TRBJ1-4,.,CASSLGGLANEKLFF,TGTGCCAGCAGTTTAGGGGGGCTGGCTAATGAAAAACTGTTTTTT